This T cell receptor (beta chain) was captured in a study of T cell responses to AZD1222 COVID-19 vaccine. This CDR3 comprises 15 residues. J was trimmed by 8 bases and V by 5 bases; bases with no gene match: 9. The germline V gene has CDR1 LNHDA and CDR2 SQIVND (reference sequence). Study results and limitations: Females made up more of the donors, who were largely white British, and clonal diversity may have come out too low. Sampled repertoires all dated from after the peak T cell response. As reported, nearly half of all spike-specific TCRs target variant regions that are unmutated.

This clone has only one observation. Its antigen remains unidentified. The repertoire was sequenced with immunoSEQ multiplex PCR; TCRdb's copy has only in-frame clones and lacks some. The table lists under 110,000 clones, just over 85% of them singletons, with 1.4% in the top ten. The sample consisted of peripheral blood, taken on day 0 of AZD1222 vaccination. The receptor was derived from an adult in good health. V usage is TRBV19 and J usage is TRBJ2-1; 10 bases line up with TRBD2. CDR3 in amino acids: CASSALAGVRDEQFF. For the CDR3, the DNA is TGTGCCAGTAGTGCCCTAGCGGGAGTTCGCGATGAGCAGTTCTTC.